Below, one TCR beta chain is given with its context. What it binds is not known. The V segment lost 1 base and the J segment 3 bases; nucleotides outside the gene matches: 0. Germline-derived CDR1 and CDR2 are KGHSH and LQKENI. CDR3 size: 14 residues. immunoSEQ v3.0 was run at survey level. Data came from immunoSEQ multiplex PCR; TCRdb stores just in-frame clones and leaves some out. The repertoire has 45,000 to 50,000 clones, around four fifths of them found once; the top ten carry around 3.2%. These data come from a study of long-term antiretroviral therapy in people with HIV. Study-wide results and caveats: Clones that had undergone expansion before ART dominated the repertoire at all time points. Post-treatment diversity went higher with ART but stayed below transplant donor controls.

The chain has TRBV18 and TRBJ2-7, with TRBD1 matching over 10 bases. The sample in question was unsorted PBMCs, obtained 0.8 years after starting antiretroviral therapy. The clonotype was recovered from a woman between 18 and 29 years old with HIV. The chain's CDR3 is CASSPRTGGYEQYF. CDR3 nucleotide sequence: TGTGCCAGCTCACCACGGACAGGGGGCTACGAGCAGTACTTC.